The TCR beta chain under discussion was sequenced for a study of OX40 agonist ivuxolimab in advanced cancers. Whole-study findings and limits: Clonal expansion in partial responders at 0.1-3.0 mg/kg ranked among the lowest.

Germline values: CDR1 MGHDK, CDR2 SYGVNS. V trimming: 4 bases; J trimming: 5 bases; junction bases outside the gene matches: 8. The CDR3 is 16 residues long. This table comes from immunoSEQ multiplex PCR, and its TCRdb copy is limited to in-frame clones, with some not included. The top ten clones hold about 0.3% of a sample with about 69,000 clones, roughly 92% of them seen once. A remark on this clone: The antigen is not known.

The chain has TRBV25-1 and TRBJ2-5; TRBD1 matches 12 bases. This TCR derives from an adult with an advanced solid tumor such as melanoma, head and neck, liver or kidney cancer. Here the sequenced sample was CD4+ or CD8+ T cells sorted from blood, taken in a trial of the OX40 agonist ivuxolimab. CDR3 sequence reads: CASSAPGQGARETQYF. The DNA for the CDR3 is TGTGCCAGCAGTGCACCGGGACAGGGGGCCCGGGAGACCCAGTACTTC.